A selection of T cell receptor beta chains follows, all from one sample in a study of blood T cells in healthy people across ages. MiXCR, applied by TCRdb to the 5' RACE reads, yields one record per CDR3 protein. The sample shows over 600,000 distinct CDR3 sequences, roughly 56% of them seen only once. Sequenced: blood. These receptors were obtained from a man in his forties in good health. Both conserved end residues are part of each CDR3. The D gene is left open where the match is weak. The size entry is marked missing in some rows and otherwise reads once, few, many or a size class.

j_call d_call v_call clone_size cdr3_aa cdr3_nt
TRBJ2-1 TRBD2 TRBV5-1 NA CASTRLAGGNYNEQFF TGCGCCAGCACCCGACTAGCGGGAGGCAACTACAATGAGCAGTTCTTC
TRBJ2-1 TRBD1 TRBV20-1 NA CSAPPRTGVSFQNNEQFF TGCAGTGCTCCACCCAGGACAGGCGTGAGTTTCCAAAACAATGAGCAGTTCTTC
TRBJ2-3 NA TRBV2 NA CASSLAQRSTDTQYF TGTGCCAGCAGTCTAGCGCAAAGGAGCACAGATACGCAGTATTTT
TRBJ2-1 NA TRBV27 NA CASKRDTPYNEQFF TGTGCCAGCAAAAGGGACACCCCCTACAATGAGCAGTTCTTC
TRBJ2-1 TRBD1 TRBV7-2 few CASSLEQGKYNEQFF TGTGCCAGCAGCTTAGAACAGGGGAAATACAATGAGCAGTTCTTC
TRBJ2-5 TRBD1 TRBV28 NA CASSKPGGQVGETQYF TGTGCCAGCAGCAAACCTGGGGGACAGGTCGGGGAGACCCAGTACTTC
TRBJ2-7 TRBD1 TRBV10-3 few CAIRKTGGSYEQYF TGTGCCATCAGGAAGACAGGGGGATCCTACGAGCAGTACTTC
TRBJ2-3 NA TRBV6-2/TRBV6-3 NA CASSRPRGEQYF TGTGCCAGCAGTCGCCCTCGGGGTGAGCAGTATTTT
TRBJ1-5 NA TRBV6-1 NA CASSEFRGGGQPQHF TGTGCCAGCAGTGAATTTAGAGGCGGTGGTCAGCCCCAGCATTTT
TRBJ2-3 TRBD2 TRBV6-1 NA CASSPPGLALQDTQYF TGTGCCAGCAGTCCCCCGGGACTAGCCCTACAAGATACGCAGTATTTT
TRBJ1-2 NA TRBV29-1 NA CSVEEDSQRYGYTF TGCAGCGTTGAAGAAGACAGCCAACGCTATGGCTACACCTTC
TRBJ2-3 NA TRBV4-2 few CASSQDPVVRGGTDTQYF TGTGCCAGCAGCCAAGATCCGGTTGTAAGGGGGGGAACAGATACGCAGTATTTT
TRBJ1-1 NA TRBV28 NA CASSLGSSEAFF TGTGCCAGCAGTTTAGGGTCGAGTGAAGCTTTCTTT
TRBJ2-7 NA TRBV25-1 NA CASIPRVGYEQYF TGTGCCAGCATCCCGAGAGTCGGCTACGAGCAGTACTTC
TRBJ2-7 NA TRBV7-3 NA CASSPTGPTEQYF TGTGCCAGCAGCCCAACTGGGCCCACCGAGCAGTACTTC
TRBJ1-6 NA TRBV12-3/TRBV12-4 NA CASSLPLGVGYSPLHF TGTGCCAGCAGTTTACCCTTGGGGGTTGGTTATTCACCCCTCCACTTT
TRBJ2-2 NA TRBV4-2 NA CASSQGWTGELFF TGTGCCAGCAGCCAAGGATGGACCGGGGAGCTGTTTTTT
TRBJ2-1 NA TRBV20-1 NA CSDLPLGSGVEQFF TGCAGTGACTTACCTCTAGGGTCAGGGGTTGAGCAGTTCTTC
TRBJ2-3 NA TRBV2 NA CASSRPQSSTDTQYF TGTGCCAGCAGTCGTCCTCAGAGTAGCACAGATACGCAGTATTTT
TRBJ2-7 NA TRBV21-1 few CASIRTSGTYEQYF TGTGCCAGCATCCGTACTAGCGGAACCTACGAGCAGTACTTC
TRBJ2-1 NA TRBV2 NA CASSENEGRQFF TGTGCCAGCAGTGAAAATGAGGGACGGCAGTTCTTC
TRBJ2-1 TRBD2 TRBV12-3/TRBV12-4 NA CASSLRAGLAGNEQFF TGTGCCAGCAGTCTCCGGGCAGGACTAGCGGGGAATGAGCAGTTCTTC
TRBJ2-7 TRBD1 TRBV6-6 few CASRDDRESYEQYF TGTGCCAGCAGGGACGACAGGGAGTCCTACGAGCAGTACTTC
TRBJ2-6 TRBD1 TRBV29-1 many CSVTTGAGANVLTF TGCAGCGTAACTACAGGGGCTGGGGCCAACGTCCTGACTTTC
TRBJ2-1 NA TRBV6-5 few CASSYSGGVGGGYNEQFF TGTGCCAGCAGTTACTCAGGGGGGGTAGGCGGGGGTTACAATGAGCAGTTCTTC
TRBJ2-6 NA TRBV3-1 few CASSQDGGQGGDVLTF TGTGCCAGCAGCCAAGACGGCGGGCAGGGGGGCGACGTCCTGACTTTC
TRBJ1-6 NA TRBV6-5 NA CASSSGQSYNSPLHF TGTGCCAGCAGTTCCGGCCAATCCTATAATTCACCCCTCCACTTT
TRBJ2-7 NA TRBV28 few CASSLYTGPTSEQYF TGTGCCAGCAGTTTATACACAGGACCCACCTCCGAGCAGTACTTC
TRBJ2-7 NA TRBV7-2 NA CASSPGSFYEQNF TGTGCCAGCAGCCCCGGGAGCTTCTACGAGCAGAACTTC
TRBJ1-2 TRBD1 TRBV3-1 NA CASTAGQGRGYTF TGTGCCAGCACGGCTGGACAGGGGCGCGGCTACACCTTC
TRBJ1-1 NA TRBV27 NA CASSLFVRRNTEAFF TGTGCCAGCAGTTTATTCGTCAGGAGGAACACTGAAGCTTTCTTT
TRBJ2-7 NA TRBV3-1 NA CASSRSARGFSYEQYF TGTGCCAGCAGCCGTTCTGCCAGGGGCTTCTCCTACGAGCAGTACTTC
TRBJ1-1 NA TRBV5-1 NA CASSLEGPVKAFF TGCGCCAGCAGCTTGGAGGGGCCGGTGAAAGCTTTCTTT
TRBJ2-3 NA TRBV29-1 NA CSPWIGGDTQYF TGCAGCCCCTGGATCGGAGGGGATACGCAGTATTTT
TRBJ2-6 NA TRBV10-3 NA CAISDMVAGANVLTF TGTGCCATCAGTGATATGGTTGCTGGGGCCAATGTCCTGACTTTC
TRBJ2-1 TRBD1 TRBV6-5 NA CASRGLNDEQFF TGTGCCAGTAGGGGGCTTAATGATGAGCAGTTCTTC
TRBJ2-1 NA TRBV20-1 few CSVFGGGAISYNEQFF TGCAGTGTCTTCGGGGGCGGGGCGATTTCCTACAATGAGCAGTTCTTC
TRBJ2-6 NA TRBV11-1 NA CASSFFGDMISGANVLTF TGTGCCAGCAGCTTTTTCGGCGATATGATCTCTGGGGCCAACGTCCTGACTTTC
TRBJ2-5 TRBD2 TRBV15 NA CATSRGGTSGRRGNEQYF TGTGCCACCAGCAGAGGCGGGACTAGCGGGAGAAGAGGCAATGAGCAGTACTTC
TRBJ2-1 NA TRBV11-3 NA CASSPDHQTYNEQFF TGTGCCAGCAGCCCAGACCACCAGACATACAATGAGCAGTTCTTC
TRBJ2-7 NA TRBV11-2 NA CASILLRDPNEQYF TGTGCCAGCATCCTTCTTAGGGACCCCAATGAGCAGTACTTC
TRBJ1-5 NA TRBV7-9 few CASSLLGAGGDGGNQPQHF TGTGCCAGCAGCTTACTTGGAGCGGGTGGCGACGGGGGCAATCAGCCCCAGCATTTT
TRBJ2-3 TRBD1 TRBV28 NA CASSATGVLTDTQYF TGTGCCAGCAGCGCTACAGGGGTCCTCACAGATACGCAGTATTTT
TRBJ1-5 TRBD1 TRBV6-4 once CASHPQLRGSNQPQHF TGTGCCAGCCACCCCCAACTCAGGGGGAGCAATCAGCCCCAGCATTTT
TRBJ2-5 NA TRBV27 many CASSFTGSQETQYF TGTGCCAGCAGTTTCACAGGGAGCCAAGAGACCCAGTACTTC
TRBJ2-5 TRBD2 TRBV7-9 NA CASSLDPAGEETQYF TGTGCCAGCAGCCTTGACCCAGCGGGAGAAGAGACCCAGTACTTC
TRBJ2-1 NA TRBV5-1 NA CASSLAMFRGSYNEQFF TGCGCCAGCAGCTTGGCCATGTTCAGGGGAAGCTACAATGAGCAGTTCTTC
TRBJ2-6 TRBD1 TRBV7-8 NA CASSSPPGQGAITGANVLTF TGTGCCAGCAGCTCCCCTCCGGGACAGGGGGCCATTACTGGGGCCAACGTCCTGACTTTC
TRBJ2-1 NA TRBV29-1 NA CSVEVLAGYNELFF TGCAGCGTCGAGGTACTAGCTGGGTACAATGAGCTGTTCTTC
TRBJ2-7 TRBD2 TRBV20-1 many CSADGVGGGRYEQYF TGCAGTGCTGATGGAGTAGGCGGCGGGAGGTACGAGCAGTACTTC
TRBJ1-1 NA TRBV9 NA CASSRTVMNTEAFF TGTGCCAGCAGCAGGACAGTCATGAACACTGAAGCTTTCTTT
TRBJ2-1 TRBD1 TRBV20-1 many CSARPGTGVNEQFF TGCAGTGCTCGTCCCGGGACAGGGGTCAATGAGCAGTTCTTC
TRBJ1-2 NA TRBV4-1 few CASSQDTNRAQAYGYTF TGCGCCAGCAGCCAAGATACCAACCGGGCCCAGGCCTATGGCTACACCTTC
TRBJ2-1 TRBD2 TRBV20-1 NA CSVIKREGLNEQFF TGCAGTGTCATTAAGCGGGAGGGCCTCAATGAGCAGTTCTTC
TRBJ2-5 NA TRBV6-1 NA CASSELGGREETQYF TGTGCCAGCAGTGAACTTGGGGGCAGGGAGGAGACCCAGTACTTC
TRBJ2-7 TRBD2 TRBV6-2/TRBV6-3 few CASSSRLAGIGYEQYF TGTGCCAGCAGCTCCAGACTAGCGGGAATCGGCTACGAGCAGTACTTC